This T cell receptor (beta chain) was captured by sequencing in a study of shared clonotypes between healthy human individuals (dated by TCRdb to the early 2020s). For the wider study: Two women and a few men aged 18 to 49 years were included in the cohort. Per donor, three plates each were used for CD4 naive and CD4 memory, two for CD8 naive, and one for CD8 memory. To estimate repertoire size and how much clonotypes are shared between individuals, the study performed deep sequencing of blood TCR repertoires from 4 to 6 healthy adults. Different laboratories and diverse techniques were used to prepare libraries and sequence TCR repertoires, to increase sequencing depth and limit assay-specific biases. Each donor's leukapheresis produced roughly between about 0.9 and 9.5 billion PBMCs. Study-level results and caveats: Only blood was sampled, and tissue TCR repertoires likely differ from those in blood. Larger estimated clonotype richness was generally found for naive subsets than for memory subsets. Based on pairwise subsampling, the degree of clonotype sharing among donors was expected to be affected by sequencing depth. Higher generation probabilities were observed for clonotypes shared by all four sorted-subset donors than for non-shared clonotypes. Even with the large sequencing depth, rarefaction of the sorted-subset datasets indicated that sequencing was incomplete. When a few donors were compared, the shared fraction of clonotypes was about 5% for naive CD4, 3.5% to 4% for naive CD8, roughly 2.3% for memory CD4, and roughly 0.43% for memory CD8. The small number of donors limited the genetic and exposure-history diversity represented.

TCR CDR3 regions were amplified from genomic DNA by multiplex PCR using the deep immunoSEQ assay. For each cell subset, the extracted genomic DNA was distributed evenly across all wells of several immunoSEQ 96-well plates, and each plate served as one replicate. For sorted subsets, around 200 ng genomic DNA, equal to 25,000 to 35,000 T cell genomes, was loaded into each replicate PCR. The purified libraries were quantified using a Qubit 3.0 fluorometer, sized with a Bioanalyzer 2100, and then quantified again using the KAPA Library Quantification kit. Every immunoSEQ 96-well plate was sequenced on a dedicated single-read 150-cycle Illumina NextSeq 550 flow cell. The authors processed their data as follows. Because only junctional sequences without quality scores were contained in the immunoSEQ output, filtering matching that applied to full-length reads could not be performed. Sequences were annotated with PyIR, a Python wrapper for IgBLAST v1.9, using IMGT germline references to assign V/J genes and CDR3. Reads with weak V/J assignments (E-value above 1e-6), missing CDR3, stop codons, out-of-frame junctions, or ambiguous translated residues were removed. A V3J clonotype was defined by an identical inferred V gene, J gene, and CDR3 amino acid sequence. Percentage overlap between repertoires was calculated by dividing the number of shared unique clonotypes by the size of the smaller repertoire. Richness of each repertoire was evaluated using RTK rarefaction, the Chao1 estimator, and Recon v2.1 estimates of unobserved clonotypes. Generation probabilities for all TCRbeta clonotypes obtained by the gDNA method from a few donors were computed using OLGA. This is the immuneACCESS table as TCRdb keeps it, with only in-frame sequences that have V and J called. A part of the clones is gone; compared with another copy, unresolved V genes explain less than half, and the rest is unexplained. V and J calls and clone size come straight from that table; D and trimming were deduced from the DNA. The sample records millions of clones, 90% to 95% of which are singletons. The top ten clonotypes cover approximately 0.13% of the sample.

For this clone: Its antigen is unknown. No much larger clone is present one base from it, and per-base qualities are unavailable.

The donors were healthy, HIV-negative adults who had no recently reported acute infections or vaccinations. All donors were Caucasian adults living in Nashville, Tennessee, USA. CD4+ T cells were enriched by magnetic negative selection, after which naive cells were positively selected on CD45RA and the negative fraction was taken as the memory subset. Blood was obtained by leukapheresis, after which PBMCs were separated by Ficoll-Histopaque density gradient centrifugation and cryopreserved in liquid nitrogen vapor phase. Analytical flow cytometry was used to check the purity and quantity of every magnetically sorted T cell population. Genomic DNA was isolated from each sorted fraction and quantified by UV absorbance on a Nanodrop 2000c. The germline V gene gives CDR1 as KGHSH and CDR2 as LQKENI. The CDR3 numbers 16 residues from cysteine through phenylalanine. Just CDR3 DNA is preserved here, 48 bases in frame from base 1. From V the trimming removes 3 bases and from J it removes 8 bases, while the gene matches leave 5 bases of the junction unaccounted for.

This TCR came from a man aged 18-30 years in good health. The chain couples TRBV18 to TRBJ1-6; a stretch of 12 junction bases matches TRBD1. The specimen sequenced was naive CD4+ T cells sorted from blood. The sample's cell subset or site label is to be understood as: CD45RA+ positively selected. The sequenced DNA: TGTGCCAGCTCACCCGGGACAGGGGGCATCGATTCACCCCTCCACTTT. It is translated as CASSPGTGGIDSPLHF.